This is a list of T cell receptor beta chains from one sample in a study of control samples from healthy donors and cancer patients. Assay used: immunoSEQ multiplex PCR; TCRdb lists only in-frame clones, some missing. The sample includes about 120,000 clones, over 90% of them seen just once. The specimen sequenced was blood. The receptors come from a young man in good health. Both conserved end residues are part of each CDR3. A D gene is named only where the DNA matches it firmly. Size tells how often a clone was seen (once, few, many) or the class of an expanded clone, and some rows leave it out.

j_call clone_size v_call d_call cdr3_aa cdr3_nt
TRBJ1-1 - TRBV7-8 TRBD1 CASRIQGGTEAFF TGTGCCAGCAGGATACAGGGGGGCACTGAAGCTTTCTTT
TRBJ2-5 - TRBV9 - CASSVGGTFGETQYF TGTGCCAGCAGCGTAGGAGGGACATTCGGAGAGACCCAGTACTTC
TRBJ1-4 - TRBV7-8 - CASSQSGGTNEKLFF TGTGCCAGCAGCCAAAGTGGAGGGACTAATGAAAAACTGTTTTTT
TRBJ2-5 - TRBV19 - CASRPRSIQETQYF TGTGCCAGCCGGCCACGGTCGATCCAAGAGACCCAGTACTTC
TRBJ2-6 - TRBV11-2 - CASSLRAVSGANVLTF TGTGCCAGCAGCTTGCGGGCCGTCTCTGGGGCCAACGTCCTGACTTTC
TRBJ2-1 - TRBV6-5 - CASSFLNEQFF TGTGCCAGCAGTTTTCTGAATGAGCAGTTCTTC
TRBJ1-6 once TRBV27 - CASSTGGISPLHF TGTGCCAGCAGTACCGGGGGCATTTCACCCCTCCACTTT
TRBJ1-1 - TRBV5-4 TRBD1 CASRLTGATEAFF TGTGCCAGCAGATTGACAGGGGCGACTGAAGCTTTCTTT
TRBJ2-3 - TRBV6-5 TRBD2 CATTRAGGLIDTQYF TGTGCCACGACACGGGCGGGGGGGCTTATAGATACGCAGTATTTT
TRBJ2-3 - TRBV15 - CATSSRPELRSDTQYF TGTGCCACCAGCAGTCGACCCGAGTTACGCTCAGATACGCAGTATTTT
TRBJ1-1 - TRBV27 - CASSSLLGDTEAFF TGTGCCAGCAGTTCGCTCCTAGGGGACACTGAAGCTTTCTTT
TRBJ1-2 - TRBV10-2 - CASRRRLGVGYTF TGCGCCAGCAGGCGGAGATTGGGGGTCGGCTACACCTTC
TRBJ2-3 - TRBV5-4 TRBD1 CASSSLDRGTDTQYF TGTGCCAGCAGCTCCTTGGACAGGGGAACAGATACGCAGTATTTT
TRBJ2-6 - TRBV6-4 - CASSTGPGETGANVLTF TGTGCCAGCAGTACGGGGCCAGGGGAAACTGGGGCCAACGTCCTGACTTTC
TRBJ2-1 - TRBV28 - CASRGGGRYNEQFF TGTGCCAGTCGTGGGGGGGGGCGCTACAATGAGCAGTTCTTC
TRBJ1-3 - TRBV7-8 - CASSLAQGSGNTIYF TGTGCCAGCAGCTTAGCTCAGGGATCTGGAAACACCATATATTTT
TRBJ1-4 few TRBV6-1 - CASSEASGAEKLFF TGTGCCAGCAGTGAAGCGTCGGGGGCTGAAAAACTGTTTTTT
TRBJ1-3 - TRBV9 - CASSAEDGAWGNTIYF TGTGCCAGCAGCGCAGAGGACGGGGCTTGGGGAAACACCATATATTTT
TRBJ2-5 - TRBV1 - CTSSQDHSWETQYF TGCACCAGCAGCCAAGATCATTCGTGGGAGACCCAGTACTTC
TRBJ2-1 - TRBV2 TRBD2 CAILTSGGYNEQFF TGTGCCATCCTGACTAGCGGGGGATACAATGAGCAGTTCTTC
TRBJ2-7 - TRBV6-5 TRBD1 CASSSPGTGSYEQYF TGTGCCAGCAGCTCTCCTGGGACAGGCTCCTACGAGCAGTACTTC
TRBJ1-2 - TRBV14 - CASSQEGSYGYTF TGTGCCAGCAGCCAAGAAGGTTCCTATGGCTACACCTTC
TRBJ1-1 - TRBV6-6 - CASSFDAGAPEAFF TGTGCCAGCAGTTTTGACGCAGGAGCCCCTGAAGCTTTCTTT
TRBJ1-4 - TRBV27 - CASRPGTNEKLFF TGTGCCAGCAGGCCCGGAACCAATGAAAAACTGTTTTTT
TRBJ1-3 - TRBV4-1 - CASSQPFSGNTIYF TGCGCCAGCAGCCAACCATTTTCTGGAAACACCATATATTTT
TRBJ2-7 once TRBV11-2 - CASSGRVAYEQYF TGTGCCAGCAGCGGCAGGGTCGCTTACGAGCAGTACTTC
TRBJ2-5 - TRBV18 - CASSQGQGGETQYF TGTGCCAGCTCCCAGGGGCAGGGCGGCGAGACCCAGTACTTC
TRBJ2-3 - TRBV7-2 - CASSFPSYLADTQYF TGTGCCAGCAGCTTTCCCTCCTACTTGGCAGATACGCAGTATTTT
TRBJ2-7 - TRBV27 - CASSFFSTGYEQYF TGTGCCAGCAGTTTTTTCTCAACAGGGTACGAGCAGTACTTC
TRBJ1-3 - TRBV7-9 - CASSSTTSPIYF TGTGCCAGCAGCTCCACAACCTCGCCAATATATTTT
TRBJ1-1 - TRBV11-2 - CASSLDPEQTEAFF TGTGCCAGCAGCTTAGACCCCGAACAGACGGAAGCTTTCTTT
TRBJ2-1 - TRBV12-5 - CASEGGLGNEQFF TGTGCTAGTGAGGGAGGTTTGGGCAATGAGCAGTTCTTC
TRBJ2-4 - TRBV21-1 - CASSKVVDTTRPADLAKNIQYF TGTGCCAGCAGCAAAGTGGTGGACACAACTCGACCGGCCGATCTAGCCAAAAACATTCAGTACTTC
TRBJ2-5 - TRBV18 TRBD2 CASSPLLAGGTQETQYF TGTGCCAGCTCACCATTACTAGCGGGGGGCACACAAGAGACCCAGTACTTC
TRBJ1-1 once TRBV15 - CATRTGQNTEAFF TGTGCCACCCGTACAGGGCAGAACACTGAAGCTTTCTTT
TRBJ1-4 - TRBV10-3 - CAISESGGTNEKLFF TGTGCCATCAGTGAGTCCGGGGGGACTAATGAAAAACTGTTTTTT
TRBJ2-6 - TRBV6-1 - CASSEANSGANVLTF TGTGCCAGCAGTGAAGCGAACTCTGGGGCCAACGTCCTGACTTTC
TRBJ1-2 - TRBV19 - CATHHLTGQGGGRYTF TGTGCCACCCACCACTTAACTGGGCAGGGCGGAGGGCGCTACACCTTC
TRBJ2-3 - TRBV30 TRBD2 CAGTSAINTDTQYF TGTGCCGGTACTAGCGCCATAAACACAGATACGCAGTATTTT
TRBJ1-5 - TRBV27 - CASSSKSGRNQPQHF TGTGCCAGCAGTTCCAAATCAGGGCGCAATCAGCCCCAGCATTTT
TRBJ2-1 - TRBV24-1 - CATSDLHRGTGSNEQFF TGTGCCACCAGTGATTTGCACAGAGGGACGGGAAGCAATGAGCAGTTCTTC
TRBJ2-3 few TRBV6-1 - CASSETDGTDTQYF TGTGCCAGCAGTGAAACGGACGGCACAGATACGCAGTATTTT
TRBJ2-4 - TRBV7-9 TRBD1 CASSGQGKNIQYF TGTGCCAGCAGTGGACAGGGTAAAAACATTCAGTACTTC
TRBJ1-5 - TRBV12-3/TRBV12-4 - CASSAQGWQPQHF TGTGCCAGCAGTGCCCAGGGGTGGCAGCCCCAGCATTTT
TRBJ2-2 few TRBV7-9 TRBD2 CASGSGANTGELFF TGTGCCAGCGGGAGCGGGGCTAACACCGGGGAGCTGTTTTTT
TRBJ1-2 few TRBV28 - CASSLPGDSNYGYTF TGTGCCAGCAGCCTCCCAGGAGACTCTAACTATGGCTACACCTTC
TRBJ1-1 - TRBV7-9 TRBD1 CASSFLGRGTEAFF TGTGCCAGCAGCTTTCTGGGCAGGGGGACTGAAGCTTTCTTT
TRBJ2-1 - TRBV4-2 TRBD2 CASSQGLAGGPNEQFF TGTGCCAGCAGCCAGGGACTAGCGGGGGGACCCAATGAGCAGTTCTTC
TRBJ2-2 - TRBV6-5 - CASAFREGGERLFF TGTGCCAGCGCTTTTCGCGAGGGGGGAGAGCGGCTGTTTTTT
TRBJ1-1 - TRBV7-6 TRBD1 CASSLGQGVTEAFF TGTGCCAGCAGCTTGGGACAGGGGGTCACTGAAGCTTTCTTT
TRBJ2-3 - TRBV27 - CASSFWEDTQYF TGTGCCAGCAGTTTTTGGGAAGATACGCAGTATTTT
TRBJ2-5 - TRBV5-6 - CASSLVAARYQETQYF TGTGCCAGCAGCTTGGTTGCGGCCCGGTACCAAGAGACCCAGTACTTC
TRBJ2-3 - TRBV13 TRBD2 CASSLGTSGGRTDTQYF TGTGCCAGCAGCTTGGGGACTAGCGGGGGGAGAACAGATACGCAGTATTTT
TRBJ2-3 - TRBV6-1 - CASSDSGWADTQYF TGTGCCAGCAGTGATAGTGGTTGGGCAGATACGCAGTATTTT
TRBJ1-1 - TRBV2 - CAKKGGAGALAEAFF TGTGCCAAAAAGGGGGGGGCCGGGGCTTTGGCTGAAGCTTTCTTT